Here is one T cell receptor beta chain with its context. No antigen is known for it. Generated by immunoSEQ multiplex PCR, the TCRdb table keeps only in-frame clones and is missing some. The sample lists 140,000 to 150,000 clones, around nine tenths occurring once. This entry is derived from a study of T cell responses to AZD1222 COVID-19 vaccine. Study context: Pooled in the analysis were second doses at about 4 or about 12 weeks. Findings of the study overall: The peak T cell response came first, and repertoires were sampled only after it.

Trimming at V came to 4 bases and at J to 7 bases, leaving 3 bases not matched to a gene. Germline V gene data show CDR1 as SEHNR and CDR2 as FQNEAQ (reference sequence). CDR3 length: 14 residues. The V call is TRBV7-9, the J call TRBJ1-6, with 8 bases that match TRBD1. The sequence came from an adult in good health. The starting material was peripheral blood, obtained on day 0 of AZD1222 vaccination. The CDR3, as DNA: TGTGCCAGCAGCTGGACAGGGAAGAATTCACCCCTCCACTTT. It translates to CASSWTGKNSPLHF.